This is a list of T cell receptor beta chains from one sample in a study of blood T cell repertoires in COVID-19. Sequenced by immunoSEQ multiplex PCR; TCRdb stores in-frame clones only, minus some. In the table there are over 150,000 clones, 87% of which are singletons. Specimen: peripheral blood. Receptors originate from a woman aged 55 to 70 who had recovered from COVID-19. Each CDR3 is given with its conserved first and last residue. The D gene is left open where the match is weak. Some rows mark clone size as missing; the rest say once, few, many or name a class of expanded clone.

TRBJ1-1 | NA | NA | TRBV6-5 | CASSYSAGIAGEAFF | TGTGCCAGCAGTTACTCCGCAGGAATAGCGGGTGAAGCTTTCTTT
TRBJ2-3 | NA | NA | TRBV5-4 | CASKWGGRPDTQYF | TGTGCCAGCAAGTGGGGGGGCAGGCCAGATACGCAGTATTTT
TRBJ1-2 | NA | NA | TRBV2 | CASSEAGGLYGYTF | TGTGCCAGCAGTGAAGCTGGGGGACTCTATGGCTACACCTTC
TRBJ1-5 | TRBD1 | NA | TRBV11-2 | CASSRQGRYQPQHF | TGTGCCAGCAGCAGACAGGGGAGGTATCAGCCCCAGCATTTT
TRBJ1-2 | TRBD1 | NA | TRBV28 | CATPGQGRNGYTF | TGTGCCACCCCGGGACAGGGGAGAAATGGCTACACCTTC
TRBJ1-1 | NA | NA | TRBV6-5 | CASSPGGSVSEAFF | TGTGCCAGCAGCCCGGGGGGCAGTGTCTCTGAAGCTTTCTTT
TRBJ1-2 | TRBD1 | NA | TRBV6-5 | CASSPQGDYGYTF | TGTGCCAGCAGTCCTCAGGGGGACTATGGCTACACCTTC
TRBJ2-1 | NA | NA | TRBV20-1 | CSASWGGGSNEQFF | TGCAGTGCTAGTTGGGGCGGGGGCTCCAATGAGCAGTTCTTC
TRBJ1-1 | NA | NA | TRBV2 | CASSVAGATEAFF | TGTGCCAGCAGTGTGGCAGGGGCCACTGAAGCTTTCTTT
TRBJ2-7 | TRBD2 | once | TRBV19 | CASSIGASGVSYEQYF | TGTGCCAGTAGTATCGGGGCTAGCGGGGTTTCCTACGAGCAGTACTTC
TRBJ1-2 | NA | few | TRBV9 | CASSVATSAVYYGYTF | TGTGCCAGCAGCGTAGCTACAAGCGCCGTTTACTATGGCTACACCTTC
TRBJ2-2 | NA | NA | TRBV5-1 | CASSQGLTDGELFF | TGCGCCAGCAGCCAGGGACTTACGGACGGGGAGCTGTTTTTT
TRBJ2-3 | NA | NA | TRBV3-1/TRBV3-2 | CASSQARWTDTQYF | TGTGCCAGCAGCCAAGCCCGGTGGACAGATACGCAGTATTTT
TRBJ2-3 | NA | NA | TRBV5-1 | CASSLAANRDTDTQYF | TGCGCCAGCAGCTTGGCCGCAAATCGGGACACAGATACGCAGTATTTT
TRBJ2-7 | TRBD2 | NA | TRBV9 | CASSLSGGQSYEQYF | TGTGCCAGCAGCCTTAGCGGGGGGCAATCCTACGAGCAGTACTTC
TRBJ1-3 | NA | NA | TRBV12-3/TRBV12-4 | CAIRRSAGNTIYF | TGTGCCATAAGGAGGAGTGCTGGAAACACCATATATTTT
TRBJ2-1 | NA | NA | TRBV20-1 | CSASSPRVNEQFF | TGCAGTGCTAGTTCTCCCAGGGTGAATGAGCAGTTCTTC
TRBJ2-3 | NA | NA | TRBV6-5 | CASTERRGGTDTQYF | TGTGCCAGCACAGAAAGGAGGGGGGGGACAGATACGCAGTATTTT
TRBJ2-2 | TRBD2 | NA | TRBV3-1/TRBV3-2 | CASSQRGGGTGELFF | TGTGCCAGCAGCCAACGCGGGGGGGGCACCGGGGAGCTGTTTTTT
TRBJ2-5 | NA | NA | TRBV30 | CAWSVKAGTQYF | TGTGCCTGGAGTGTAAAGGCGGGGACCCAGTACTTC
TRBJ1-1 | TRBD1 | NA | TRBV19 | CASSTTGGVTEAFF | TGTGCCAGTAGTACCACAGGGGGCGTCACTGAAGCTTTCTTT
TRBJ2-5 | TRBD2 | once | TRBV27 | CASSWAGGQETQYF | TGTGCCAGCAGCTGGGCGGGGGGACAAGAGACCCAGTACTTC
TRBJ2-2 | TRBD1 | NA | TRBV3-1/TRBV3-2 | CASSQGLQGVAGELFF | TGTGCCAGCAGCCAAGGGCTACAGGGGGTAGCCGGGGAGCTGTTTTTT
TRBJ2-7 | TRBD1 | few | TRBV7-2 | CASSFGTGRPEQYF | TGTGCCAGCAGCTTCGGGACAGGGCGTCCCGAGCAGTACTTC
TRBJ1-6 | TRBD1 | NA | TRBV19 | CASKTTRDRNYNSPLHF | TGTGCCAGTAAAACGACCCGGGACAGGAACTATAATTCACCCCTCCACTTT
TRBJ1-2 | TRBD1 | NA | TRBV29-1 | CSVVPQGVGDGYTF | TGCAGCGTTGTACCCCAGGGGGTAGGAGACGGCTACACCTTC
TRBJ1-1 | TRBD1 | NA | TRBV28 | CASSGDRGMNTEAFF | TGTGCCAGCAGTGGAGACAGGGGAATGAACACTGAAGCTTTCTTT
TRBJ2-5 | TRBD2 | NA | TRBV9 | CASSPLFTSGGETQYF | TGTGCCAGCAGCCCACTGTTTACTAGCGGGGGAGAGACCCAGTACTTC
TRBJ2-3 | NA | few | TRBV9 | CASSVEGAVGTQYF | TGTGCCAGCAGCGTAGAAGGGGCGGTGGGTACGCAGTATTTT
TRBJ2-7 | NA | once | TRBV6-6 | CASSPHAVGYEQYF | TGTGCCAGCAGCCCTCACGCGGTCGGATACGAGCAGTACTTC
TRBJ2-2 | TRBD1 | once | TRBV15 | CASRTGGQTGELFF | TGTGCCTCGCGGACAGGGGGGCAAACCGGGGAGCTGTTTTTT
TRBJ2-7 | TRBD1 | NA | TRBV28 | CASSLPIQGDLTYEQYF | TGTGCCAGCAGTTTACCAATTCAGGGGGACCTAACCTACGAGCAGTACTTC
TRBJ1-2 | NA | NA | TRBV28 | CASSFEDRYGYTF | TGTGCCAGCAGTTTTGAGGACAGATATGGCTACACCTTC
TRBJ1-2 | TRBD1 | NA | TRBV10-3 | CATKGQTDYGYTF | TGTGCCACCAAGGGACAGACTGACTATGGCTACACCTTC
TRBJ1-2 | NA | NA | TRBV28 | CASSRLPNYGYTF | TGTGCCAGCAGTCGGTTGCCAAACTATGGCTACACCTTC